A selection of T cell receptor beta chains follows, all from one sample in a study of post-analysis software for immune sequencing data. TCRdb ran MiXCR on the PCR reads and lists one entry per CDR3 protein. The sample carries approximately 570,000 distinct CDR3 sequences, 44% recorded once. The material sequenced was blood. The receptors stem from a girl between 10 and 17 years old with multiple sclerosis. CDR3s include the opening cysteine and the closing phenylalanine or tryptophan. The D gene is left open where the match is weak. The size entry is marked missing in some rows and otherwise reads once, few, many or a size class.

V: TRBV20-1
size: .
D: .
J: TRBJ2-3
CDR3: CSARTARTPYF
DNA: TGCAGCGCTCGGACAGCGAGGACGCCGTATTTT

V: TRBV6-4
size: few
D: TRBD2
J: TRBJ2-1
CDR3: CASSDSLAGCNEQFF
DNA: TGCGCCAGCAGTGACTCACTAGCGGGCTGCAATGAGCAGTTCTTC

V: TRBV7-9
size: few
D: .
J: TRBJ1-4
CDR3: CASSVTGREKLFF
DNA: TGTGCCAGCAGCGTCACGGGGAGAGAAAAACTGTTTTTT

V: TRBV5-6
size: .
D: TRBD2
J: TRBJ2-7
CDR3: CTSSRETLTSGGYEQYF
DNA: TGTACCAGCAGCCGGGAAACTTTGACTAGCGGGGGATACGAGCAGTACTTC

V: TRBV7-9
size: .
D: TRBD1
J: TRBJ2-5
CDR3: CASNTGTEQYF
DNA: TGTGCCAGCAATACTGGGACAGAGCAGTACTTC

V: TRBV6-5
size: .
D: .
J: TRBJ1-1
CDR3: CASSYRTPQGEAFF
DNA: TGTGCCAGCAGTTACAGGACCCCACAGGGTGAAGCTTTCTTT

V: TRBV10-3
size: few
D: .
J: TRBJ2-1
CDR3: CAISEGLAVVQWEQFF
DNA: TGTGCCATCAGTGAGGGGTTAGCGGTCGTACAATGGGAGCAGTTCTTC

V: TRBV29-1
size: few
D: .
J: TRBJ2-1
CDR3: CSVEDPTSARGAVEETQFF
DNA: TGCAGCGTTGAAGATCCAACGTCGGCGAGGGGGGCCGTGGAAGAGACCCAGTTCTTC

V: TRBV15
size: once
D: .
J: TRBJ2-1
CDR3: CATSRDLRGYNEQFF
DNA: TGTGCTACCAGCAGAGATCTCCGGGGGTACAATGAGCAGTTCTTC

V: TRBV12-3/TRBV12-4
size: .
D: TRBD2
J: TRBJ2-7
CDR3: CASSSGLAGGPNEQYF
DNA: TGTGCCAGCAGTTCGGGACTAGCGGGAGGGCCAAACGAGCAGTACTTC

V: TRBV5-1
size: .
D: .
J: TRBJ2-7
CDR3: CASRGGPSSYEQYF
DNA: TGCGCCAGCAGGGGTGGCCCGAGCTCCTACGAGCAGTACTTC

V: TRBV7-9
size: .
D: .
J: TRBJ2-1
CDR3: CASSFSADPNQFF
DNA: TGTGCCAGCAGCTTCTCCGCGGACCCGAACCAGTTCTTC

V: TRBV3-1
size: .
D: .
J: TRBJ2-7
CDR3: CASSRFGNEQYF
DNA: TGTGCCAGCAGCCGATTCGGGAACGAGCAGTACTTC

V: TRBV11-3
size: .
D: .
J: TRBJ1-2
CDR3: CASSSGPTRELNGYTF
DNA: TGTGCCAGCAGCTCTGGACCGACCCGAGAGCTGAATGGCTACACCTTC

V: TRBV10-3
size: few
D: .
J: TRBJ1-5
CDR3: CAISDGGDQPQHF
DNA: TGTGCCATTTCCGACGGTGGGGATCAGCCCCAGCATTTT

V: TRBV19
size: .
D: TRBD2
J: TRBJ2-1
CDR3: CASSPGLALTYNEQFF
DNA: TGTGCCAGTAGTCCCGGACTAGCCCTAACCTACAATGAGCAGTTCTTC

V: TRBV20-1
size: .
D: TRBD1
J: TRBJ2-7
CDR3: CSASGTVDEQYF
DNA: TGCAGTGCTAGTGGGACAGTAGACGAGCAGTACTTC

V: TRBV12-3/TRBV12-4
size: few
D: TRBD1
J: TRBJ2-7
CDR3: CASSFGAGGGYEQYF
DNA: TGTGCCAGCAGTTTCGGGGCAGGGGGTGGCTACGAGCAGTACTTC